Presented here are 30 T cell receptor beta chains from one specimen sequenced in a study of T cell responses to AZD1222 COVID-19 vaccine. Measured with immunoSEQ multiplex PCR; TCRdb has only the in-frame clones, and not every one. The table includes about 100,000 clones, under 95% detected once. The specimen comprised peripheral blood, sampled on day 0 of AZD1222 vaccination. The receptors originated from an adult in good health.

CDR3 sequence: CAWSPDSDTGELFF. The CDR3 bases are TGTGCCTGGAGTCCTGACAGCGACACCGGGGAGCTGTTTTTT. The chain uses TRBV30 and TRBJ2-2, with D perhaps matching TRBD1 (5 bases). The CDR3 runs 14 residues. Germline V gene lookup returns CDR1 GTSNPN and CDR2 SVGIG (reference sequence). V was trimmed by 2 bases and J by 3 bases, leaving 10 bases between them.

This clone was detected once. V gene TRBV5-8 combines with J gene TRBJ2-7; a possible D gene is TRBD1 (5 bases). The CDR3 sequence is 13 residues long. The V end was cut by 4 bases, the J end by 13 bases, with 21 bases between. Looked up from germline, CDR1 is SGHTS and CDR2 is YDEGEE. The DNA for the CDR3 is TGTGCCAGCAGCCTTAGACAGAACGGTAGGGCCTACTTC. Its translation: CASSLRQNGRAYF.

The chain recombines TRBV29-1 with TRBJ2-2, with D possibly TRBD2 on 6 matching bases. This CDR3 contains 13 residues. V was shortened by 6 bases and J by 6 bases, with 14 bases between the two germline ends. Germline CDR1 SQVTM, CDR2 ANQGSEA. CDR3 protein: CSVSVGGAGELFF. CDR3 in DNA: TGCAGCGTCTCCGTGGGGGGAGCCGGGGAGCTGTTTTTT.

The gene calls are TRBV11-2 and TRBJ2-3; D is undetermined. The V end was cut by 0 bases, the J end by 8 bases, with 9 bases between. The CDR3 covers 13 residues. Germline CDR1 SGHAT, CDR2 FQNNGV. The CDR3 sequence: CASSLDRSATQYF. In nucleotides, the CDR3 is TGTGCCAGCAGCTTAGATCGAAGTGCTACGCAGTATTTT.

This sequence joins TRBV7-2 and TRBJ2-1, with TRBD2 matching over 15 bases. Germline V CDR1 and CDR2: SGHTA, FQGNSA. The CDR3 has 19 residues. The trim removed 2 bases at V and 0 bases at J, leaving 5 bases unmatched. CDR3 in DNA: TGTGCCAGCAGCTTAATGGGACTAGCGGGGGGAAGCTCCTACAATGAGCAGTTCTTC. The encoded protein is CASSLMGLAGGSSYNEQFF.

CDR3 region: CASSIGGPMSSYEQYF. CDR3 bases: TGTGCCAGCAGCATCGGGGGACCGATGAGCTCCTACGAGCAGTACTTC. The chain employs TRBV7-9 and TRBJ2-7; tentatively, D is TRBD2 (6 bases). There are 16 residues in the CDR3. The V end was cut by 5 bases, the J end by 0 bases, with 17 bases between. Germline CDR1 reads SEHNR; CDR2 reads FQNEAQ (reference sequence). Based on the CDR3 plus reference TRBV7-9 and TRBJ2-7, the full variable domain is DTGVSQNPRHKITKRGQNVTFRCDPISEHNRLYWYRQTLGQGPEFLTYFQNEAQLEKSRLLSDRFSAERPKGSFSTLEIQRTEQGDSAMYLCASSIGGPMSSYEQYFGPGTRLTVT.

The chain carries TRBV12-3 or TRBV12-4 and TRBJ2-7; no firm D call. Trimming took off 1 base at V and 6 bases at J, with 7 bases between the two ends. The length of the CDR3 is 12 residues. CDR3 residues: CASSLEGFEQYF. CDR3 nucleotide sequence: TGTGCCAGCAGTTTAGAGGGCTTCGAGCAGTACTTC.

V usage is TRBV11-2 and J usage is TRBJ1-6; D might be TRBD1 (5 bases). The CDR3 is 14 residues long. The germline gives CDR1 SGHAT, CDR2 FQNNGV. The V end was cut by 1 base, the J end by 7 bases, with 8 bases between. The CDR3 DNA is TGTGCCAGCAGCTTAGGTTGGGGGAATTCACCCCTCCACTTT. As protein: CASSLGWGNSPLHF.

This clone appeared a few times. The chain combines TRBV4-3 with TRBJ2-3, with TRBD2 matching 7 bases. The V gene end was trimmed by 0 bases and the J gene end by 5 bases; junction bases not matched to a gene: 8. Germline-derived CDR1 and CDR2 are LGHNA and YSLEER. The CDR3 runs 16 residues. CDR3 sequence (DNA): TGCGCCAGCAGCCAAGAAGGGAGGGGCTATATAGATACGCAGTATTTT. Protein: CASSQEGRGYIDTQYF.

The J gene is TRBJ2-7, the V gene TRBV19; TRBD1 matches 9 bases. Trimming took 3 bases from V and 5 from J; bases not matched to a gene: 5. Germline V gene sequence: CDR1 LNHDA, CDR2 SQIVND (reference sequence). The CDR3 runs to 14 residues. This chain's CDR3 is CASSIRDRGNEQYF. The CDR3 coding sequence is TGTGCCAGTAGTATTCGCGACAGGGGGAACGAGCAGTACTTC.

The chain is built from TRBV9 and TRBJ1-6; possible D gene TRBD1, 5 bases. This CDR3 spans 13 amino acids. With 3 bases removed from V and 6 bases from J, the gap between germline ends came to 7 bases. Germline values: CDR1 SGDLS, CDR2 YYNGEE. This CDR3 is CASSEGVNSPLHF. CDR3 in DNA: TGTGCCAGCAGCGAAGGGGTTAATTCACCCCTCCACTTT.

In DNA form, the CDR3 reads TGTGCCATCAGTGAGTCGGGACAGGGCTATGGCTACACCTTC. Translating it yields CAISESGQGYGYTF. The rearrangement links TRBV10-3 to TRBJ1-2; TRBD1 agrees at 9 bases. V was pared by 0 bases and J by 4 bases, with 0 bases of the junction left unmatched. CDR3 length equals 14 residues. Germline-derived CDR1 and CDR2 are ENHRY and SYGVKD.

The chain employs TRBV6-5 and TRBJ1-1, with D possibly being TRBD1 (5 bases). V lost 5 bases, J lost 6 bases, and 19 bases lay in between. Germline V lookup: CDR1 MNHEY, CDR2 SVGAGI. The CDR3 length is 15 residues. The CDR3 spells CASSQRGSDFAEAFF. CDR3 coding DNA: TGTGCCAGCAGTCAGCGGGGCAGCGACTTTGCTGAAGCTTTCTTT.

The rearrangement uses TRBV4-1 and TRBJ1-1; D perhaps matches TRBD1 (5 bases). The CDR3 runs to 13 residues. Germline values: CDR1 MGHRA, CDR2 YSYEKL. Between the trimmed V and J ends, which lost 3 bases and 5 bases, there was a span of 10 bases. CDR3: CASSHLDSTEAFF. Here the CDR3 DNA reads TGCGCCAGCAGCCACCTCGACAGTACTGAAGCTTTCTTT.

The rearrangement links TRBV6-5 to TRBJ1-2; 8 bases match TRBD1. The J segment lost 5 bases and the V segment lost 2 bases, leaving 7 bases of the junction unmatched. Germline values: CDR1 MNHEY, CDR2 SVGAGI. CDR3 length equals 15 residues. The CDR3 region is CASSYGRQGFYGYTF. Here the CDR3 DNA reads TGTGCCAGCAGTTACGGGAGACAGGGGTTTTATGGCTACACCTTC.

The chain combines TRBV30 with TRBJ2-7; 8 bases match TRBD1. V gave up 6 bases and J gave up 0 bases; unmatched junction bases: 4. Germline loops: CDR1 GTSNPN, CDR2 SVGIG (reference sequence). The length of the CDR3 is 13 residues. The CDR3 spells CACRQGSSYEQYF. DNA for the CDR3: TGTGCCTGTAGACAGGGGAGCTCCTACGAGCAGTACTTC. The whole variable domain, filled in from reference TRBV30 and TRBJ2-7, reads SQTIHQWPATLVQPVGSPLSLECTVEGTSNPNLYWYRQAAGRGLQLLFYSVGIGQISSEVPQNLSASRPQDRQFILSSKKLLLSDSGFYLCACRQGSSYEQYFGPGTRLTVT.

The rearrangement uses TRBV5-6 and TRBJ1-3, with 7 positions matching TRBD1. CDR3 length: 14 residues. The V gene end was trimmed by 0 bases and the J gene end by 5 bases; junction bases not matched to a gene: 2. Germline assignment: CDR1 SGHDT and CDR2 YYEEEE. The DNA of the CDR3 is TGTGCCAGCAGCTTGGAGGGGGCCCGAAACACCATATATTTT. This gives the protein CASSLEGARNTIYF. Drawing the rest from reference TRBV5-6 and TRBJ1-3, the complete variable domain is DAGVTQSPTHLIKTRGQQVTLRCSPKSGHDTVSWYQQALGQGPQFIFQYYEEEERQRGNFPDRFSGHQFPNYSSELNVNALLLGDSALYLCASSLEGARNTIYFGEGSWLTVV.

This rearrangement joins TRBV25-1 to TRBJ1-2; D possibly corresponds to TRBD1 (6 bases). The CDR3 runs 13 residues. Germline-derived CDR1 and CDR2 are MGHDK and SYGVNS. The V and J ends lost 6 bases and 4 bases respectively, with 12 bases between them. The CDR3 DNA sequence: TGTGCCAGCAGGAGACAGGAATCCTATGGCTACACCTTC. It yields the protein CASRRQESYGYTF.

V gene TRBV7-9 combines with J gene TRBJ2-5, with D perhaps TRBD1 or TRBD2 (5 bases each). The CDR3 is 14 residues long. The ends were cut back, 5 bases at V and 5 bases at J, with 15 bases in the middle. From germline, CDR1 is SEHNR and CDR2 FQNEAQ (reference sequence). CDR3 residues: CASSRGWGMETQYF. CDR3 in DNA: TGTGCCAGCAGCCGGGGATGGGGGATGGAGACCCAGTACTTC.

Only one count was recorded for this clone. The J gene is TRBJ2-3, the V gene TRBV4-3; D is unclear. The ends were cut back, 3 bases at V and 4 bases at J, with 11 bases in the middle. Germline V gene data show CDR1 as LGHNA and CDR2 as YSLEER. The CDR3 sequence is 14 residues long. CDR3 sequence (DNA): TGCGCCAGCAGCCAGACGGCAGCAGCAGATACGCAGTATTTT. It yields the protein CASSQTAAADTQYF.

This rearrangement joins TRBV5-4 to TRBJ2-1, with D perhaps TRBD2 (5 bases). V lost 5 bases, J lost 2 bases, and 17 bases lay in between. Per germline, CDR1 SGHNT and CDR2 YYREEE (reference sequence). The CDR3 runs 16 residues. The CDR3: CASSPAGSTTYNEQFF. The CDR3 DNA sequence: TGTGCCAGCAGTCCCGCGGGCTCCACTACCTACAATGAGCAGTTCTTC.

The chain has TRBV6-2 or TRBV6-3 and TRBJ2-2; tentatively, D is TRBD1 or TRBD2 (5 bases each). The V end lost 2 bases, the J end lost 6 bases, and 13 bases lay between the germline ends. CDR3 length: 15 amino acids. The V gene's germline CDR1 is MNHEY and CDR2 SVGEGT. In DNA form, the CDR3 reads TGTGCCAGCAGTTACGGCAGGGCCGGGGCCGGGGAGCTGTTTTTT. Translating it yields CASSYGRAGAGELFF.

CDR3 in DNA: TGTGCCTGGAGTGTTACGTGGGCGGTGCATTACGAGCAGTACTTC. Protein: CAWSVTWAVHYEQYF. The chain carries TRBV30 and TRBJ2-7; D is ambiguous. The CDR3 contains 15 residues. Germline V gives CDR1 GTSNPN, CDR2 SVGIG (reference sequence). Trimming cost V 0 bases and J 4 bases, with 16 bases left between them.

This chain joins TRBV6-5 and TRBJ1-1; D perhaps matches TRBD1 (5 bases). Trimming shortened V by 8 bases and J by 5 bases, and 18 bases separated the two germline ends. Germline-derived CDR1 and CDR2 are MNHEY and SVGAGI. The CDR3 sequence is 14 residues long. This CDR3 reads CASDVSRGLTEAFF. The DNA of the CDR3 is TGTGCCAGCGACGTGTCACGGGGGTTGACTGAAGCTTTCTTT.

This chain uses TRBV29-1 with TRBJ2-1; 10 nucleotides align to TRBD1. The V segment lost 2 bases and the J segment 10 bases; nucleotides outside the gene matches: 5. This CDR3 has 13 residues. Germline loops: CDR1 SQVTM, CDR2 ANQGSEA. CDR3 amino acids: CSVEQTGGGEQFF. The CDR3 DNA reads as TGCAGCGTTGAACAGACAGGGGGCGGCGAGCAGTTCTTC.

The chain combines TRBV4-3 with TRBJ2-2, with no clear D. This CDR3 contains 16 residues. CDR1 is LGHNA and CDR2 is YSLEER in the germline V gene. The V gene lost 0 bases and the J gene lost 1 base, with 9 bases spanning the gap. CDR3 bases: TGCGCCAGCAGCCAAGATCTTGGTAGGAACACCGGGGAGCTGTTTTTT. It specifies CASSQDLGRNTGELFF.

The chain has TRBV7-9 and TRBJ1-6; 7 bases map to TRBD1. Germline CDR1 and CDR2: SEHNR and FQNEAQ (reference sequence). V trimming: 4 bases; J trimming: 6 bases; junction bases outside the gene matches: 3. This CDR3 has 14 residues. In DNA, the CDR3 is TGTGCCAGCAGCTCGGGACAGCTTAATTCACCCCTCCACTTT. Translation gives CASSSGQLNSPLHF.

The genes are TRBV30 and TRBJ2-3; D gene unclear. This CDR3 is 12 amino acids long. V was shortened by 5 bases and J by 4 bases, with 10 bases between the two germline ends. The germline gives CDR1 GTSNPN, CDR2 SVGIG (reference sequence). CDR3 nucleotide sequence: TGTGCCTGGGGAGTGGTCCCAGATACGCAGTATTTT. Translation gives CAWGVVPDTQYF.

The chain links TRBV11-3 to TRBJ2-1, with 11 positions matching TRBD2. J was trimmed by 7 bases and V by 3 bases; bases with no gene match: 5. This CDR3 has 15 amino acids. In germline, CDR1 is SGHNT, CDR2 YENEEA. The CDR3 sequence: CASSFSGGAGNEQFF. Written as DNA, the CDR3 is TGTGCCAGCAGCTTTAGCGGGGGGGCTGGAAATGAGCAGTTCTTC.

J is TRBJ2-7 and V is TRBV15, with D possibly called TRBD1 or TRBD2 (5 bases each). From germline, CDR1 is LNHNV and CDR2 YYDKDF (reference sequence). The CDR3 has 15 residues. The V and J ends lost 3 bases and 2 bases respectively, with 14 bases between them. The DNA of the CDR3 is TGTGCCACCAGCAGTAACAGACTGGGGGCCTACGAGCAGTACTTC. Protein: CATSSNRLGAYEQYF.